This T cell receptor beta chain was captured by sequencing in a study of blood T cell repertoires in COVID-19. Sequenced by immunoSEQ multiplex PCR; TCRdb stores in-frame clones only, minus some. The repertoire has under 200,000 clones, 86% of them found once; the top ten carry roughly 9.8%. Trimming cost V 4 bases and J 0 bases, with 13 bases left between them. Germline V gene sequence: CDR1 SGHRS, CDR2 YFSETQ. This CDR3 is built from 15 residues. The rearrangement joins TRBV5-1 to TRBJ1-1, with D possibly TRBD1 on 5 matching bases. This sequence was found in a woman aged 60-75 years with COVID-19, enrolled during active disease. What was sequenced was peripheral blood. The CDR3 nucleotides read TGCGCCAGCAGCCTGGGCGGGACGGTGAACACTGAAGCTTTCTTT. The encoded protein is CASSLGGTVNTEAFF.